The 3 T cell receptor beta chains presented below share a single source sample, sequenced in a study of PD-1 blockade in classical Hodgkin lymphoma. Only in-frame clones appear in the TCRdb table, and some are missing; sequencing was by immunoSEQ multiplex PCR. The sample lists some 15,000 clones, 75% to 90% occurring once. Every patient experienced relapse after autologous stem cell transplantation, and brentuximab vedotin exposure varied. The sample was peripheral blood mononuclear cells (PBMCs), taken before the second cycle of nivolumab. Source of these receptors: a human donor with classical Hodgkin lymphoma.

The rearrangement uses TRBV7-6 and TRBJ1-5, with 7 bases fitting TRBD1. With V trimmed by 6 bases and J by 7 bases, 12 bases remained unmatched. The CDR3 extends over 15 amino acids. The germline V gene has CDR1 SGHVS and CDR2 FNYEAQ. In DNA form, the CDR3 reads TGTGCCAGCAGAATTAGACAGGGAGTAGGGCAGCCCCAGCATTTT. Its protein is CASRIRQGVGQPQHF.

The rearrangement uses TRBV5-1 and TRBJ2-6; 11 bases line up with TRBD1. J was trimmed by 0 bases and V by 4 bases; bases with no gene match: 6. This CDR3 comprises 18 residues. Germline assignment: CDR1 SGHRS and CDR2 YFSETQ. Here the CDR3 reads CASSERDRGSSGANVLTF. CDR3 bases: TGCGCCAGCAGCGAACGGGACAGGGGGAGCTCTGGGGCCAACGTCCTGACTTTC.

This sequence joins TRBV7-9 and TRBJ2-1; the D gene is possibly TRBD1 (6 bases). Trimming took 3 bases from V and 8 from J, leaving 14 bases between them. The germline V gene has CDR1 SEHNR and CDR2 FQNEAQ (reference sequence). The CDR3 totals 14 residues. Here the CDR3 DNA reads TGTGCCAGCAGCTTCACCAGGGGTACGGATGAGCAGTTCTTC. This translates into CASSFTRGTDEQFF. The complete variable domain, with remaining parts taken from reference TRBV7-9 and TRBJ2-1, reads DTGVSQNPRHKITKRGQNVTFRCDPISEHNRLYWYRQTLGQGPEFLTYFQNEAQLEKSRLLSDRFSAERPKGSFSTLEIQRTEQGDSAMYLCASSFTRGTDEQFFGPGTRLTVL.